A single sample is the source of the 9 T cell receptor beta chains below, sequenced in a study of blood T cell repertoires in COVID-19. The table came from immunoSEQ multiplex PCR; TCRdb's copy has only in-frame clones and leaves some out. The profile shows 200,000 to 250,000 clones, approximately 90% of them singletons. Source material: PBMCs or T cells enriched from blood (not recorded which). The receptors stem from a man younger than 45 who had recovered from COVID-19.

The CDR3 spells CASSPGGFTDTQYF. CDR3 DNA sequence: TGTGCCAGCAGTCCCGGCGGGTTCACAGATACGCAGTATTTT. This chain connects TRBV7-9 to TRBJ2-3; a possible D gene is TRBD2 (5 bases). The CDR3 covers 14 residues. V gave up 6 bases and J gave up 2 bases, with 12 bases separating them. The germline V gene has CDR1 SEHNR and CDR2 FQNEAQ (reference sequence).

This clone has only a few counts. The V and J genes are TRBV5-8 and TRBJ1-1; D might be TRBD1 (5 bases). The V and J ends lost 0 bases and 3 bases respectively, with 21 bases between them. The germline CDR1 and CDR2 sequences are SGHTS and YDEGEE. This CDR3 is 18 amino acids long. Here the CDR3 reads CASSLEVRVFTGDTEAFF. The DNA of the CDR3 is TGTGCCAGCAGCTTGGAAGTCAGGGTTTTTACGGGTGACACTGAAGCTTTCTTT.

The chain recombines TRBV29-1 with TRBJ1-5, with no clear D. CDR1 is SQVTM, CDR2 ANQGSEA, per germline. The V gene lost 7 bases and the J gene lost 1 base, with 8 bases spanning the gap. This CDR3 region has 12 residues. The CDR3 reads CSAGSSNQPQHF. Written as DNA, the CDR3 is TGCAGCGCGGGATCAAGCAATCAGCCCCAGCATTTT.

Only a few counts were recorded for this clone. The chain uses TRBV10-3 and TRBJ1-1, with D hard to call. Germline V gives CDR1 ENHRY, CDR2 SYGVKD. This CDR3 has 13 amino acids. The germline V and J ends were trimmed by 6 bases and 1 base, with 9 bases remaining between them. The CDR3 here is CAISEGRNTEAFF. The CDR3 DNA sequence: TGTGCCATCAGCGAGGGCCGGAACACTGAAGCTTTCTTT.

CDR3 amino acids: CASSQSRNSPLHF. The CDR3 region has the DNA TGTGCCAGCAGCCAATCGAGGAATTCACCCCTCCACTTT. V is TRBV14 and J is TRBJ1-6, with D unresolved. The CDR3 has 13 residues. Trimming took off 2 bases at V and 7 bases at J, with 6 bases between the two ends. CDR1 SGHDN and CDR2 FVKESK come from the germline V gene.

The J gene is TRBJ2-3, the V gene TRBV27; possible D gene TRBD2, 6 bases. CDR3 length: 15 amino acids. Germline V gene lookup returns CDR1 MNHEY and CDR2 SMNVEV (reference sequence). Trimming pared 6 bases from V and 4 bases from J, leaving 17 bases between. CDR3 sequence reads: CASSTRAGLSDTQYF. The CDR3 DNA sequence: TGTGCCAGCAGCACCCGTGCGGGGCTGTCAGATACGCAGTATTTT.

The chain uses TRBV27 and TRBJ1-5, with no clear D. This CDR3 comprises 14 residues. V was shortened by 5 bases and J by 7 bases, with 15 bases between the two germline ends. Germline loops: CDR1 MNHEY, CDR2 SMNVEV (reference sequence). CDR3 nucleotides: TGTGCCAGCAGTCCCGGGTGGGGAGGCCAGCCCCAGCATTTT. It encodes CASSPGWGGQPQHF.

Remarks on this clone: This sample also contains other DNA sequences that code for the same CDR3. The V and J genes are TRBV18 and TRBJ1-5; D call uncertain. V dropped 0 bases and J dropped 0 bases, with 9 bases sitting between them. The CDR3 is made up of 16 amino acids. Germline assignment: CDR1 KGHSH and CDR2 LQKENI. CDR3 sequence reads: CASSPPGRNSNQPQHF. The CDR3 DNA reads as TGTGCCAGCTCACCACCGGGCCGAAATAGCAATCAGCCCCAGCATTTT.

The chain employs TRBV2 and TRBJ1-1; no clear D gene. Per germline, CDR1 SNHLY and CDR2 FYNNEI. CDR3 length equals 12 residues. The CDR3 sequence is CVLRRLNTEAFF. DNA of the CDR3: TGTGTCCTGAGGCGGTTGAACACTGAAGCTTTCTTT.